This T cell receptor (beta chain) was sequenced during a study of identifying expanded T cells in peripheral blood. Libraries were prepared by immunoSEQ multiplex PCR; TCRdb keeps only in-frame clonotypes and omits some of them. The table records under 95,000 clones, 75% to 90% of them present only once. The CDR3 sequence is 14 residues long. Per the germline V gene, CDR1 is LNHDA and CDR2 is SQIVND (reference sequence). V lost 4 bases and J lost 6, with 12 bases in between. The sample consisted of blood. The chain combines TRBV19 with TRBJ1-4; D is unresolved. The TCR originated in a person between 18 and 75 years old in good health. CDR3 loop: CASSTWGIDEKLFF. In DNA, the CDR3 is TGTGCCAGTAGTACGTGGGGAATAGATGAAAAACTGTTTTTT. The full variable domain, its missing parts supplied by reference TRBV19 and TRBJ1-4, is DGGITQSPKYLFRKEGQNVTLSCEQNLNHDAMYWYRQDPGQGLRLIYYSQIVNDFQKGDIAEGYSVSREKKESFPLTVTSAQKNPTAFYLCASSTWGIDEKLFFGSGTQLSVL.